Following are 5 T cell receptor beta chains from one sample sequenced in a study of neurological immune-mediated disorders. TCRdb reprocessed the 5' RACE reads with MiXCR, giving one entry per CDR3 protein. Here the sample spans over 25,000 distinct CDR3 sequences, 9% to 13% being singletons. Material: PBMCs. These receptors originate from a woman aged 55 to 70 in good health.

This clonotype came up a few times. This chain joins TRBV5-1 and TRBJ2-2, with 15 bases that match TRBD2. The V gene end was trimmed by 5 bases and the J gene end by 2 bases; junction bases not matched to a gene: 10. The CDR3 sequence is 19 residues long. Germline V gene data show CDR1 as SGHRS and CDR2 as YFSETQ. The CDR3 reads CASSPVRTSGGANTGELFF. CDR3 nucleotide sequence: TGCGCCAGCAGTCCCGTTAGGACTAGCGGGGGGGCCAACACCGGGGAGCTGTTTTTT.

This clonotype was counted at least ten times. The chain has TRBV20-1 and TRBJ2-5; 14 nucleotides align to TRBD2. Germline V gene lookup returns CDR1 DFQATT and CDR2 SNEGSKA (reference sequence). The trim removed 5 bases at V and 1 base at J, leaving 9 bases unmatched. The CDR3 is 17 residues long. The CDR3 is CSASGLAGALSQETQYF. Written as DNA, the CDR3 is TGCAGTGCTTCGGGACTAGCGGGGGCCCTGTCCCAAGAGACCCAGTACTTC.

This clonotype was found many times. This sequence joins TRBV5-1 and TRBJ2-7; D possibly corresponds to TRBD2 (6 bases). CDR1 is SGHRS, CDR2 YFSETQ, per germline. The length of the CDR3 is 13 residues. Deletions cut 3 bases from V and 2 bases from J, with 9 bases between. In DNA form, the CDR3 reads TGCGCCAGCAGCTCTAGCGAAACCTACGAGCAGTACTTC. Its translation: CASSSSETYEQYF.

This clonotype has at least ten counts. This sequence joins TRBV25-1 and TRBJ1-6; 9 positions match TRBD1. Germline CDR1 reads MGHDK; CDR2 reads SYGVNS. The CDR3 runs to 16 residues. The V segment lost 3 bases and the J segment 6 bases; nucleotides outside the gene matches: 6. CDR3 in amino acids: CASSDTGTGRNSPLHF. The CDR3 region has the DNA TGTGCCAGCAGTGATACCGGGACAGGGCGTAATTCACCCCTCCACTTT.

This clonotype was seen repeatedly, ten times or more. The genes are TRBV4-2 and TRBJ2-5, with no clear D. The CDR3 covers 17 residues. V lost 0 bases to trimming and J lost 4 bases, with 18 bases between them. Per the germline V gene, CDR1 is LGHNA and CDR2 is YNFKEQ. The CDR3 is CASSQDLRLSVGETQYF. For the CDR3, the DNA is TGTGCCAGCAGCCAAGATTTAAGGCTTAGTGTGGGAGAGACCCAGTACTTC.